Judged by abundance, the clone carrying this TCR beta chain is medium-sized (0.01 to 0.1%). Its antigen is undetermined. Sample time point: week 35, safety follow-up. A single vaccine dose contained 300 ug of mutant IDH1 20-mer peptide, and topical imiquimod was used with it. This sample is drawn from a study of a mutant IDH1 vaccine in newly diagnosed glioma. Study-level information: Mean patient age was approximately 40 years; 62.5% were male and 37.5% female. The study held visit V12 at week 35 and visit V13 at week 47.

The V end was cut by 6 bases, the J end by 9 bases, with 15 bases between. The CDR3 is 12 amino acids. Germline CDR1 and CDR2: SQVTM and ANQGSEA. Only in-frame clones appear in the TCRdb table, and some are missing; sequencing was by immunoSEQ multiplex PCR. The table includes about 27,000 clones, over 60% detected once. The sequencing used PBMCs, collected from a glioma patient whose treatment included an IDH1 peptide vaccine. This sequence was found in a man aged 50 to 59 with glioma. This rearrangement joins TRBV29-1 to TRBJ2-1; D not resolved. CDR3 bases: TGCAGCGTCCGTTTGGGTGAGACTGAGCAGTTCTTC. Amino acid sequence: CSVRLGETEQFF.